This is a list of T cell receptor beta chains from one sample in a study of T cell responses to AZD1222 COVID-19 vaccine. Only in-frame clones appear in the TCRdb table, and some are missing; sequencing was by immunoSEQ multiplex PCR. The data contain about 120,000 clones, roughly nine tenths of them singletons. This sample comprised peripheral blood, obtained on day 0 of AZD1222 vaccination. The origin of the receptors is an adult in good health. Each CDR3 is given with its conserved first and last residue. Each record gives: D gene, clone size, V gene, J gene, CDR3 protein, CDR3 DNA. A D gene is named only where the DNA matches it firmly. Only part of the rows carry a size: once, few, many, or a class if the clone is expanded.

>NA|NA|TRBV28|TRBJ2-2
CASSGGADPVAGELFF
TGTGCCAGCAGTGGGGGGGCCGATCCCGTGGCCGGGGAGCTGTTTTTT
>TRBD2|NA|TRBV4-1|TRBJ2-3
CASSRVLAGSRTDTQYF
TGCGCCAGCAGCCGGGTGCTAGCGGGAAGCCGCACAGATACGCAGTATTTT
>TRBD1|NA|TRBV30|TRBJ1-1
CAWRPFTGGGGTEAFF
TGTGCCTGGAGGCCTTTTACAGGGGGAGGAGGTACTGAAGCTTTCTTT
>TRBD2|NA|TRBV7-2|TRBJ2-5
CASRRGAQETQYF
TGTGCCAGCCGGCGGGGGGCCCAAGAGACCCAGTACTTC
>NA|NA|TRBV19|TRBJ1-5
CASRDQSPNQPQHF
TGTGCCAGTAGGGACCAAAGTCCCAATCAGCCCCAGCATTTT
>NA|NA|TRBV9|TRBJ2-7
CASSVAGRDEQYF
TGTGCCAGCAGCGTAGCAGGACGGGACGAGCAGTACTTC
>NA|NA|TRBV5-5|TRBJ2-7
CASSNPGTFNYEQYF
TGTGCCAGCAGCAACCCCGGGACCTTTAACTACGAGCAGTACTTC
>NA|NA|TRBV6-4|TRBJ2-7
CASSAVRGGEREQYF
TGTGCCAGCAGCGCCGTCCGAGGGGGGGAGCGGGAGCAGTACTTC
>NA|once|TRBV29-1|TRBJ2-7
CSAVVGYEQYF
TGCAGCGCCGTAGTTGGGTACGAGCAGTACTTC
>TRBD2|NA|TRBV9|TRBJ2-7
CASSVGGGRAGNEQYF
TGTGCCAGCAGCGTAGGAGGCGGGAGGGCTGGCAACGAGCAGTACTTC
>NA|NA|TRBV5-6|TRBJ2-1
CASSARFPYNEQFF
TGTGCCAGCAGCGCCAGATTCCCCTACAATGAGCAGTTCTTC
>TRBD2|NA|TRBV5-1|TRBJ2-3
CASSLGGRGTDTQYF
TGCGCCAGCAGCTTGGGCGGGAGAGGCACAGATACGCAGTATTTT
>NA|NA|TRBV2|TRBJ2-3
CASSGGWGATDTQYF
TGTGCCAGCAGCGGGGGATGGGGGGCTACAGATACGCAGTATTTT
>NA|NA|TRBV10-3|TRBJ2-1
CATQGGSNVEQFF
TGTGCCACTCAGGGGGGCTCGAATGTGGAGCAGTTCTTC
>NA|NA|TRBV27|TRBJ1-2
CASSPLGDYGYTF
TGTGCCAGCAGCCCGTTAGGAGACTATGGCTACACCTTC
>NA|NA|TRBV4-3|TRBJ1-2
CASSQDRWNYGYTF
TGCGCCAGCAGCCAAGATAGGTGGAACTATGGCTACACCTTC
>NA|few|TRBV5-6|TRBJ1-1
CASSWQGGTEAFF
TGTGCCAGCAGCTGGCAGGGAGGCACTGAAGCTTTCTTT
>TRBD1|NA|TRBV7-9|TRBJ2-5
CASSFNRGKETQYF
TGTGCCAGCAGCTTTAACAGGGGGAAAGAGACCCAGTACTTC
>TRBD1|NA|TRBV7-9|TRBJ2-2
CASSRDRSGELFF
TGTGCCAGCAGTCGGGACAGGTCCGGGGAGCTGTTTTTT
>NA|NA|TRBV4-3|TRBJ2-1
CASSQAGAGDNEQFF
TGCGCCAGCAGCCAAGCAGGGGCAGGGGACAATGAGCAGTTCTTC
>TRBD1|NA|TRBV10-3|TRBJ1-6
CAISTPRGRDRNSPLHF
TGTGCCATCTCCACCCCCCGGGGCCGGGACAGGAATTCACCCCTCCACTTT
>TRBD1|NA|TRBV7-2|TRBJ2-7
CASSLAAGTGNEQYF
TGTGCCAGCAGCTTAGCCGCCGGGACAGGGAACGAGCAGTACTTC
>NA|NA|TRBV7-3|TRBJ2-1
CASSLTGLANNEQFF
TGTGCCAGCAGCTTAACGGGGTTAGCGAACAATGAGCAGTTCTTC
>TRBD1|NA|TRBV5-1|TRBJ2-3
CASSLRTTGGDTQYF
TGCGCCAGCAGCTTGCGGACGACAGGGGGGGATACGCAGTATTTT
>TRBD1|NA|TRBV9|TRBJ2-3
CASSKTGTGITDTQYF
TGTGCCAGCAGCAAGACCGGGACAGGGATCACAGATACGCAGTATTTT
>NA|NA|TRBV18|TRBJ2-3
CASSPRATPGTQYF
TGTGCCAGCTCACCTCGGGCGACCCCGGGTACGCAGTATTTT
>NA|NA|TRBV7-9|TRBJ2-1
CASSAASGAARNEQFF
TGTGCCAGCAGCGCGGCCTCCGGGGCGGCGAGGAATGAGCAGTTCTTC
>NA|few|TRBV5-4|TRBJ1-1
CASRKDGGFAEAFF
TGTGCCAGCAGAAAGGACGGAGGCTTCGCTGAAGCTTTCTTT
>TRBD2|NA|TRBV27|TRBJ2-1
CASTWLAGYNEQFF
TGTGCCAGCACATGGCTAGCGGGATACAATGAGCAGTTCTTC
>TRBD2|NA|TRBV4-2|TRBJ2-1
CASSPGASGAEQFF
TGTGCCAGCAGCCCTGGGGCTAGCGGGGCTGAGCAGTTCTTC
>TRBD1|NA|TRBV19|TRBJ1-6
CASSTTGTENSPLHF
TGTGCCAGTAGTACCACCGGGACAGAAAATTCACCCCTCCACTTT
>TRBD2|NA|TRBV5-4|TRBJ2-3
CASSLSGGGGDTQYF
TGTGCCAGCAGCCTTAGCGGGGGGGGAGGAGATACGCAGTATTTT
>TRBD1|NA|TRBV19|TRBJ1-1
CASMGGYRGAHTEAFF
TGTGCCAGTATGGGAGGTTACAGGGGGGCGCACACTGAAGCTTTCTTT
>NA|NA|TRBV6-5|TRBJ1-5
CATNGQPQHF
TGTGCTACTAACGGACAGCCCCAGCATTTT
>NA|once|TRBV6-2/TRBV6-3|TRBJ2-7
CASSYGRGSGGYEQYF
TGTGCCAGCAGTTACGGTCGGGGTAGCGGTGGCTACGAGCAGTACTTC